Shown below are 6 T cell receptor beta chains from a single sample sequenced in a study of blood T cells in healthy people across ages. Next came a second PCR, run for 7 to 11 cycles, which used a sample-barcoded 5' primer along with a J-beta primer mix. TCRdb re-derived calls from the 5' RACE reads in MiXCR, one entry per CDR3 protein. The sample includes over a million distinct CDR3 sequences, 42% of them seen just once. The sequencing sample was made of blood. The source of these receptors is a woman aged 18-29 years in good health.

The chain couples TRBV7-9 to TRBJ2-4; D unresolved. With the DNA end fitting TRBJ2-7 better, the J assignment may be wrong. The CDR3 runs to 14 residues. Looked up from germline, CDR1 is SEHNR and CDR2 is FQNEAQ (reference sequence). Written as DNA, the CDR3 is TGTGCCAGCAGCTCCCAAGGAGTTTGGGCCGAGCAGTACTTC. It is translated as CASSSQGVWAEQYF.

In regard to this clonotype: Germline is not matched at one junction end, which may reflect a read error. V is TRBV9 and J is TRBJ2-1; unclear D gene. The J call may be mistaken, given a closer DNA end match to TRBJ2-7. CDR1 is SGDLS, CDR2 YYNGEE, per germline. The length of the CDR3 is 16 residues. CDR3 residues: CASSVGRWSSYNEQYF. The CDR3 DNA follows: TGCGCCAGCAGCGTAGGTCGCTGGAGCTCCTACAATGAGCAGTACTTC.

This clonotype showed up just a few times. V gene TRBV25-1 combines with J gene TRBJ2-2; 7 nucleotides match TRBD1. The CDR3 consists of 14 residues. V dropped 3 bases and J dropped 4; count of bases not matched to a gene: 2. The V gene's germline CDR1 is MGHDK and CDR2 SYGVNS. DNA for the CDR3: TGTGCCAGCAGTGACCCAGGGGGCACCGGGGAGCTGTTTTTT. It yields the protein CASSDPGGTGELFF.

The table lists this clonotype with a few counts. The CDR3 DNA follows: TGTGCCAGCAGCGTAGGTCGGACTAGCGGTAGCACAGATACGCAGTATTTT. It yields the protein CASSVGRTSGSTDTQYF. V is TRBV9 and J is TRBJ2-3; 10 bases are a match to TRBD2. Trimming cost V 0 bases and J 0 bases; bases outside gene matches: 4. The CDR3 length is 17 residues. Looked up from germline, CDR1 is SGDLS and CDR2 is YYNGEE.

Only a few counts were recorded for this clonotype. The chain couples TRBV15 to TRBJ2-1, with a weak D call TRBD2 (5 bases). Deletions cut 0 bases from V and 5 bases from J, with 20 bases between. CDR3 length equals 18 residues. Germline V gives CDR1 LNHNV, CDR2 YYDKDF (reference sequence). In nucleotides, the CDR3 is TGTGCCACCAGCAGAGATTATAGGCCAGGACTGCAGAACAATGAGCAGTTCTTC. Its protein product is CATSRDYRPGLQNNEQFF.

This clonotype was detected many times. The chain combines TRBV7-3 with TRBJ2-7, with 9 bases aligning to TRBD1. V lost 5 bases, J lost 0 bases, and 5 bases stayed unmatched. The germline CDR1 and CDR2 sequences are SGHTA and FQGTGA. This CDR3 is 15 amino acids long. CDR3 amino acids: CASSPGQGGSYEQYF. The CDR3 region has the DNA TGTGCCAGCAGCCCGGGACAGGGAGGCTCCTACGAGCAGTACTTC.